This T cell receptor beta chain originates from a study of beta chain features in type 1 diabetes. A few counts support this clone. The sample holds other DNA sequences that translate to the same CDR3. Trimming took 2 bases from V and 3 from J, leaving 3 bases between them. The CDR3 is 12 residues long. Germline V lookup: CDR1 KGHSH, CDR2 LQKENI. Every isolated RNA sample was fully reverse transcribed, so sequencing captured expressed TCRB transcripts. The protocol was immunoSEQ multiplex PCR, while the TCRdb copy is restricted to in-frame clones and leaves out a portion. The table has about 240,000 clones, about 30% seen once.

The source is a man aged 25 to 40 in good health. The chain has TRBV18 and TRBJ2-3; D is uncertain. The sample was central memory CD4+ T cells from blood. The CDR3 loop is CASSPKTDTQYF. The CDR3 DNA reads TGTGCCAGCTCACCAAAAACAGATACGCAGTATTTT.